This is a list of T cell receptor beta chains from one sample in a study of OX40 agonist ivuxolimab in advanced cancers. The method was immunoSEQ multiplex PCR; TCRdb's version includes in-frame clones alone and lacks a portion of them. Of 77,000 or so clones listed, about 93% are singletons. The sequencing here drew on CD4+ or CD8+ T cells sorted from blood, taken in a trial of the OX40 agonist ivuxolimab. The receptors come from an adult with an advanced solid tumor such as melanoma, head and neck, liver or kidney cancer. CDR3s include the opening cysteine and the closing phenylalanine or tryptophan. D genes are given only for firm matches. Size is stated for part of the rows, as once, few or many counts, or as a class when the clone is expanded.

J gene: TRBJ2-3
V gene: TRBV7-9
D gene: -
clone size: -
CDR3 protein: CASSLDPTDTQYF
CDR3 DNA: TGTGCCAGCAGCTTAGACCCCACAGATACGCAGTATTTT

J gene: TRBJ2-5
V gene: TRBV6-5
D gene: TRBD1
clone size: -
CDR3 protein: CASRPRGSEETQYF
CDR3 DNA: TGTGCCAGCAGACCCAGGGGGTCGGAAGAGACCCAGTACTTC

J gene: TRBJ2-2
V gene: TRBV18
D gene: -
clone size: -
CDR3 protein: CASSPLGALGELFF
CDR3 DNA: TGTGCCAGCTCACCATTAGGGGCACTCGGGGAGCTGTTTTTT

J gene: TRBJ2-1
V gene: TRBV28
D gene: -
clone size: -
CDR3 protein: CASSLGAAYNEQFF
CDR3 DNA: TGTGCCAGCAGTTTAGGTGCAGCCTACAATGAGCAGTTCTTC

J gene: TRBJ1-2
V gene: TRBV5-1
D gene: -
clone size: -
CDR3 protein: CASSFSRDYGYTF
CDR3 DNA: TGCGCCAGCAGCTTTTCCCGGGACTATGGCTACACCTTC

J gene: TRBJ2-7
V gene: TRBV30
D gene: -
clone size: -
CDR3 protein: CAWSVSLEQYF
CDR3 DNA: TGTGCCTGGAGTGTCAGCCTGGAGCAGTACTTC

J gene: TRBJ1-2
V gene: TRBV5-1
D gene: -
clone size: -
CDR3 protein: CASSLDPEVYGYTF
CDR3 DNA: TGCGCCAGCAGCTTGGATCCTGAGGTCTATGGCTACACCTTC

J gene: TRBJ2-7
V gene: TRBV6-6
D gene: -
clone size: -
CDR3 protein: CASSPGPSVYEQYF
CDR3 DNA: TGTGCCAGCAGTCCCGGGCCTAGCGTATACGAGCAGTACTTC

J gene: TRBJ1-1
V gene: TRBV7-8
D gene: -
clone size: -
CDR3 protein: CASSLAVGNTEAFF
CDR3 DNA: TGTGCCAGCAGCTTAGCAGTCGGGAACACTGAAGCTTTCTTT

J gene: TRBJ2-2
V gene: TRBV7-2
D gene: -
clone size: -
CDR3 protein: CASSPQNTGELFF
CDR3 DNA: TGTGCCAGCAGCCCACAGAACACCGGGGAGCTGTTTTTT

J gene: TRBJ1-1
V gene: TRBV5-4
D gene: -
clone size: few
CDR3 protein: CASSFALNTEAFF
CDR3 DNA: TGTGCCAGCAGCTTTGCACTCAACACTGAAGCTTTCTTT

J gene: TRBJ2-1
V gene: TRBV21-1
D gene: -
clone size: -
CDR3 protein: CASTPRRDTDNEQFF
CDR3 DNA: TGTGCCAGCACCCCCCGGAGGGACACAGACAATGAGCAGTTCTTC

J gene: TRBJ2-7
V gene: TRBV10-3
D gene: TRBD1
clone size: -
CDR3 protein: CAISVQGAISDEQYF
CDR3 DNA: TGTGCCATCAGTGTCCAGGGGGCGATTTCGGACGAGCAGTACTTC

J gene: TRBJ2-6
V gene: TRBV5-8
D gene: -
clone size: -
CDR3 protein: CASSTGHPGGSGANVLTF
CDR3 DNA: TGTGCCAGCAGCACCGGACATCCTGGCGGCTCTGGGGCCAACGTCCTGACTTTC

J gene: TRBJ2-1
V gene: TRBV28
D gene: TRBD1
clone size: -
CDR3 protein: CASSLGQGFQFF
CDR3 DNA: TGTGCCAGCAGTTTGGGACAGGGGTTTCAGTTCTTC

J gene: TRBJ1-5
V gene: TRBV5-8
D gene: -
clone size: -
CDR3 protein: CASSGRGRNQPQHF
CDR3 DNA: TGTGCCAGCAGCGGGAGGGGCAGGAATCAGCCCCAGCATTTT

J gene: TRBJ2-2
V gene: TRBV5-1
D gene: -
clone size: -
CDR3 protein: CASSLSTGIELFF
CDR3 DNA: TGCGCCAGCAGCTTAAGTACCGGGATAGAGCTGTTTTTT

J gene: TRBJ2-3
V gene: TRBV7-2
D gene: TRBD2
clone size: -
CDR3 protein: CASSFTSGRENTQYF
CDR3 DNA: TGTGCCAGCAGCTTTACTAGCGGAAGGGAGAATACGCAGTATTTT

J gene: TRBJ2-6
V gene: TRBV7-9
D gene: -
clone size: -
CDR3 protein: CASSFAKSSGANVLTF
CDR3 DNA: TGTGCCAGCAGCTTTGCGAAAAGCTCTGGGGCCAACGTCCTGACTTTC

J gene: TRBJ2-7
V gene: TRBV28
D gene: TRBD1
clone size: -
CDR3 protein: CASSQYSGQGYEQYF
CDR3 DNA: TGTGCCAGCAGTCAGTATTCGGGACAGGGCTACGAGCAGTACTTC

J gene: TRBJ1-1
V gene: TRBV28
D gene: TRBD1
clone size: -
CDR3 protein: CASILTGLNTEAFF
CDR3 DNA: TGTGCCAGCATCCTGACAGGGCTGAACACTGAAGCTTTCTTT

J gene: TRBJ1-4
V gene: TRBV28
D gene: -
clone size: -
CDR3 protein: CASSETNQKEKLFF
CDR3 DNA: TGTGCCAGCAGTGAGACAAATCAAAAGGAAAAACTGTTTTTT

J gene: TRBJ1-1
V gene: TRBV11-2
D gene: -
clone size: -
CDR3 protein: CASSSVGLFTEAFF
CDR3 DNA: TGTGCCAGCAGCTCGGTGGGCCTGTTTACTGAAGCTTTCTTT

J gene: TRBJ2-3
V gene: TRBV27
D gene: -
clone size: -
CDR3 protein: CASYPDHPSTDTQYF
CDR3 DNA: TGTGCCAGCTACCCAGATCACCCTAGCACAGATACGCAGTATTTT

J gene: TRBJ2-2
V gene: TRBV9
D gene: -
clone size: once
CDR3 protein: CASSGYPNTGELFF
CDR3 DNA: TGTGCCAGCAGCGGATACCCGAACACCGGGGAGCTGTTTTTT

J gene: TRBJ1-4
V gene: TRBV2
D gene: -
clone size: -
CDR3 protein: CASSVTGRGTNEKLFF
CDR3 DNA: TGTGCCAGCAGTGTAACAGGGCGAGGGACTAATGAAAAACTGTTTTTT

J gene: TRBJ2-7
V gene: TRBV6-5
D gene: TRBD1
clone size: -
CDR3 protein: CASSYARTGNEQYF
CDR3 DNA: TGTGCCAGCAGTTACGCGAGGACAGGTAACGAGCAGTACTTC

J gene: TRBJ2-7
V gene: TRBV18
D gene: TRBD2
clone size: few
CDR3 protein: CASSKGLAGGDEQYF
CDR3 DNA: TGTGCCAGCTCCAAAGGACTAGCGGGAGGGGACGAGCAGTACTTC

J gene: TRBJ2-5
V gene: TRBV28
D gene: TRBD1
clone size: -
CDR3 protein: CASSPPPGTAQETQYF
CDR3 DNA: TGTGCCAGCAGCCCACCCCCCGGGACAGCTCAAGAGACCCAGTACTTC

J gene: TRBJ2-7
V gene: TRBV19
D gene: -
clone size: -
CDR3 protein: CASRGEEYEQYF
CDR3 DNA: TGTGCCAGTAGGGGGGAGGAATACGAGCAGTACTTC

J gene: TRBJ2-5
V gene: TRBV4-1
D gene: -
clone size: -
CDR3 protein: CASSHRDHQETQYF
CDR3 DNA: TGCGCCAGCAGCCACCGGGACCACCAAGAGACCCAGTACTTC

J gene: TRBJ1-5
V gene: TRBV11-2
D gene: -
clone size: -
CDR3 protein: CASSLRTLRGQPQHF
CDR3 DNA: TGTGCCAGCAGCTTACGTACACTTCGGGGTCAGCCCCAGCATTTT

J gene: TRBJ2-1
V gene: TRBV5-1
D gene: TRBD1
clone size: -
CDR3 protein: CASSAGQANNEQFF
CDR3 DNA: TGCGCCAGCAGCGCGGGACAGGCTAACAATGAGCAGTTCTTC

J gene: TRBJ2-5
V gene: TRBV9
D gene: -
clone size: -
CDR3 protein: CASSVGGTETQYF
CDR3 DNA: TGTGCCAGCAGCGTAGGTGGGACGGAGACCCAGTACTTC

J gene: TRBJ2-7
V gene: TRBV27
D gene: TRBD2
clone size: -
CDR3 protein: CASSGPGLVSYEQYF
CDR3 DNA: TGTGCCAGCAGTGGACCGGGACTAGTCAGCTACGAGCAGTACTTC

J gene: TRBJ1-6
V gene: TRBV28
D gene: -
clone size: -
CDR3 protein: CASSPSWSAEYSDSPLHF
CDR3 DNA: TGTGCCAGCAGTCCCAGTTGGTCGGCCGAATACTCTGATTCACCCCTCCACTTT

J gene: TRBJ2-3
V gene: TRBV7-3
D gene: TRBD1
clone size: -
CDR3 protein: CASSSTGGVGTDTQYF
CDR3 DNA: TGTGCCAGCAGCTCAACAGGGGGCGTGGGCACAGATACGCAGTATTTT

J gene: TRBJ1-3
V gene: TRBV2
D gene: -
clone size: once
CDR3 protein: CASSGQGSPGNTIYF
CDR3 DNA: TGTGCCAGCAGTGGTCAAGGTTCACCTGGAAACACCATATATTTT

J gene: TRBJ2-7
V gene: TRBV27
D gene: TRBD1
clone size: -
CDR3 protein: CASSSPSTGGYEQYF
CDR3 DNA: TGTGCCAGCAGTTCCCCATCGACAGGGGGATACGAGCAGTACTTC

J gene: TRBJ1-5
V gene: TRBV30
D gene: -
clone size: -
CDR3 protein: CAWSGMAQSNQPQHF
CDR3 DNA: TGTGCCTGGAGTGGCATGGCACAGAGCAATCAGCCCCAGCATTTT

J gene: TRBJ1-1
V gene: TRBV7-8
D gene: -
clone size: -
CDR3 protein: CASSLGQGENTEAFF
CDR3 DNA: TGTGCCAGCAGCTTAGGGCAGGGTGAGAACACTGAAGCTTTCTTT

J gene: TRBJ2-7
V gene: TRBV5-1
D gene: TRBD1
clone size: -
CDR3 protein: CASSLGRGNWDYEQYF
CDR3 DNA: TGCGCCAGCAGCTTGGGCAGGGGGAATTGGGATTACGAGCAGTACTTC

J gene: TRBJ2-2
V gene: TRBV7-2
D gene: TRBD1
clone size: -
CDR3 protein: CASSPSSDRVNTGELFF
CDR3 DNA: TGTGCCAGCAGCCCGTCATCGGACAGGGTGAACACCGGGGAGCTGTTTTTT

J gene: TRBJ1-1
V gene: TRBV19
D gene: TRBD1
clone size: -
CDR3 protein: CASTLGQGVNTEAFF
CDR3 DNA: TGTGCCAGTACCTTAGGACAGGGCGTTAACACTGAAGCTTTCTTT

J gene: TRBJ2-5
V gene: TRBV27
D gene: -
clone size: -
CDR3 protein: CASRPLGIPVGETQYF
CDR3 DNA: TGTGCCAGCAGGCCCCTCGGGATTCCGGTAGGAGAGACCCAGTACTTC

J gene: TRBJ1-3
V gene: TRBV7-8
D gene: -
clone size: -
CDR3 protein: CASSLGGGNTIYF
CDR3 DNA: TGTGCCAGCAGCTTAGGGGGTGGAAACACCATATATTTT

J gene: TRBJ1-4
V gene: TRBV18
D gene: TRBD1
clone size: -
CDR3 protein: CASSVGQGVKLFF
CDR3 DNA: TGTGCCAGCTCAGTCGGACAGGGAGTAAAACTGTTTTTT

J gene: TRBJ1-1
V gene: TRBV19
D gene: TRBD1
clone size: -
CDR3 protein: CASSETGGRTEAFF
CDR3 DNA: TGTGCCAGTAGCGAAACAGGGGGACGAACTGAAGCTTTCTTT

J gene: TRBJ1-4
V gene: TRBV18
D gene: TRBD1
clone size: -
CDR3 protein: CASSTGGAGNEKLFF
CDR3 DNA: TGTGCCAGCTCAACAGGGGGCGCCGGTAATGAAAAACTGTTTTTT

J gene: TRBJ2-5
V gene: TRBV5-1
D gene: -
clone size: -
CDR3 protein: CASRYGVGETQYF
CDR3 DNA: TGCGCCAGCAGGTACGGCGTGGGGGAGACCCAGTACTTC

J gene: TRBJ1-2
V gene: TRBV9
D gene: -
clone size: once
CDR3 protein: CASSVEAAGDYGYTF
CDR3 DNA: TGTGCCAGCAGCGTAGAGGCCGCGGGGGACTATGGCTACACCTTC

J gene: TRBJ2-7
V gene: TRBV11-3
D gene: -
clone size: -
CDR3 protein: CASSLVSETYEQYF
CDR3 DNA: TGTGCCAGCAGCTTAGTGTCGGAAACCTACGAGCAGTACTTC

J gene: TRBJ2-7
V gene: TRBV5-1
D gene: TRBD2
clone size: once
CDR3 protein: CASSLAAASGGKAYEQYF
CDR3 DNA: TGCGCCAGCAGCTTGGCGGCGGCTAGCGGGGGTAAAGCCTACGAGCAGTACTTC

J gene: TRBJ1-2
V gene: TRBV2
D gene: -
clone size: -
CDR3 protein: CASAGRGDGYTF
CDR3 DNA: TGTGCCAGCGCTGGACGGGGCGATGGCTACACCTTC

J gene: TRBJ1-5
V gene: TRBV2
D gene: -
clone size: few
CDR3 protein: CASSVIQAQPQHF
CDR3 DNA: TGTGCCAGCAGTGTTATCCAGGCCCAGCCCCAGCATTTT

J gene: TRBJ2-1
V gene: TRBV5-1
D gene: -
clone size: -
CDR3 protein: CASSTSHSSYNEQFF
CDR3 DNA: TGCGCCAGCTCCACTAGCCATAGCTCCTACAATGAGCAGTTCTTC

J gene: TRBJ1-5
V gene: TRBV5-3
D gene: -
clone size: -
CDR3 protein: CARSLAALDNNQPQHF
CDR3 DNA: TGTGCCAGAAGCTTGGCAGCCCTGGACAACAATCAGCCCCAGCATTTT